In this sample, the clone carrying this T cell receptor (beta chain) turned up a few times. As yet, its antigen is unknown. The sample belongs to a study of T cell responses to AZD1222 COVID-19 vaccine. Broader study findings: Donors in the cohort were predominantly white British and more often female, and clonal diversity was possibly underestimated.

The CDR3 runs 15 residues. Clones were sequenced by immunoSEQ multiplex PCR, and TCRdb holds only the in-frame ones, with some missing. The repertoire holds about 160,000 clones, with just over 90% as singletons. Sequences were derived from peripheral blood, sampled on day 0 of MenACWY control vaccination. This sequence joins TRBV21-1 and TRBJ1-4. TRBV21-1 is a listed pseudogene. The clonotype was recovered from an adult in good health. CDR3: CASSQHSATNEKLFF. The DNA of the CDR3 is TGTGCCAGCAGCCAACACAGCGCAACTAATGAAAAACTGTTTTTT.